This TCR beta chain was profiled in a study of metastatic and nonmetastatic thyroid tumors. Study context: Thyroid patients, malignant and benign, had repertoires compared across blood and tumor or nodule tissue.

Before thyroid surgery, none of the patients had received any treatment. This clone came up a few times. MiXCR was used by TCRdb to re-call the PCR reads. Of roughly 4,000 clones listed, 30% to 45% are singletons. Input material: tumor tissue. This sequence originates from a male donor with papillary thyroid cancer or a benign thyroid nodule (not recorded which). Some clones in this sample may be carry-over from other donors' samples.

The CDR3 region is CASSYESLNGYTF. In DNA, the CDR3 is TGTGCCAGCAGTTATGAGAGTCTCAATGGCTACACCTTC. The V and J genes are TRBV6-2 or TRBV6-3 and TRBJ1-2; no definite D call. With 3 bases removed from V and 6 bases from J, the gap between germline ends came to 11 bases. From germline, CDR1 is MNHEY and CDR2 SVGEGT. The CDR3 extends over 13 amino acids.